These T cell receptor beta chains were read from a single sample in a study of blood T cells in healthy people across ages. TCRdb redid the calling of the 5' RACE reads with MiXCR, one entry per CDR3 protein. The sample holds hundreds of thousands of distinct CDR3 sequences; roughly 21% are singletons and the top ten take roughly 3.7%. The material sequenced was blood. The receptor source for this set is a man between 65 and 85 years old in good health. The CDR3 runs from the conserved cysteine through the conserved F or W. Fields, in order: clone size, V gene, D gene, J gene, CDR3 protein, CDR3 DNA. A D gene is named only where the DNA matches it firmly. Clone size, where shown, is once, few, many, or a class for clones that have expanded.

.	TRBV3-1	.	TRBJ1-1	CASSLSRGEAFF	TGTGCCAGCAGCCTAAGCCGGGGTGAAGCTTTCTTT
.	TRBV4-3	.	TRBJ2-4	CASSQESDLAKNIQYF	TGCGCCAGCAGCCAAGAGTCGGACCTAGCCAAAAACATTCAGTACTTC
.	TRBV6-6	.	TRBJ2-7	CASSYTRGAYEQYF	TGTGCCAGCAGTTACACAAGGGGCGCATACGAGCAGTACTTC
few	TRBV20-1	.	TRBJ1-1	CSAREAGVNTEAFF	TGCAGTGCTAGAGAGGCAGGGGTGAACACTGAAGCTTTCTTT
.	TRBV13	TRBD1	TRBJ1-4	CASSLKGQGISLNEKLFF	TGTGCCAGCAGCTTAAAAGGACAGGGTATTTCTCTAAATGAAAAACTGTTTTTT
.	TRBV7-2	TRBD2	TRBJ2-1	CASSLDTGVLAGYNEQFF	TGTGCCAGCAGCTTAGATACTGGGGTGCTAGCGGGCTACAATGAGCAGTTCTTC
.	TRBV5-1	TRBD2	TRBJ2-1	CASSPQGRTSDNEQFF	TGCGCCAGCAGCCCACAAGGGCGGACTAGCGATAATGAGCAGTTCTTC
.	TRBV12-3/TRBV12-4	.	TRBJ1-5	CASSTSGGNQPQHF	TGTGCCAGCAGCACCTCGGGCGGCAATCAGCCCCAGCATTTT
.	TRBV10-3	TRBD1	TRBJ2-7	CAISSPGQGAYEQYF	TGTGCCATCAGTTCTCCGGGACAGGGAGCCTACGAGCAGTACTTC
.	TRBV20-1	.	TRBJ2-3	CSAGDTDTQYF	TGCAGTGCCGGAGACACAGATACGCAGTATTTT
.	TRBV7-2	TRBD2	TRBJ2-1	CASSAELAGGPHEQFF	TGTGCCAGCAGCGCAGAACTAGCGGGAGGGCCCCATGAGCAGTTCTTC
few	TRBV18	.	TRBJ2-2	CASSPASSRYGELFF	TGTGCCAGCTCACCCGCTAGCTCTCGATACGGGGAGCTGTTTTTT
.	TRBV5-1	TRBD1	TRBJ1-4	CASSPGQSGEKLFF	TGCGCCAGCAGCCCGGGACAGTCAGGTGAAAAACTGTTTTTT